Listed below are T cell receptor beta chains from one sample, sequenced in a study of T cell repertoires in cytomegalovirus infection. TCRdb passed the reads through MiXCR, listing each CDR3 protein once. The table records 100,000 or so distinct CDR3 sequences, more than 20% of them present only once. Sequencing input: CD8+ T cells from PBMCs. The receptors derive from a human donor in good health (CMV status not recorded). Some clones in this sample may be carry-over from other donors' samples. The CDR3 runs from the conserved cysteine through the conserved F or W. A D gene is named only where the DNA matches it firmly. The size of a clone is reported for some rows only, either as once, few or many, or as a class for expanded clones.

abundance	v_gene	d_gene	j_gene	len	CDR3nt	CDR3aa
many	TRBV7-8	.	TRBJ2-3	17	TGTGCCAGCAGCTTAGCCGACTTCGCACGGGGCACAGATACGCAGTATTTT	CASSLADFARGTDTQYF
many	TRBV19	.	TRBJ1-2	12	TGTGCCAGTAGTTCAGAATACTATGGCTACACCTTC	CASSSEYYGYTF
.	TRBV6-6	.	TRBJ2-2	17	TGTGCCAGCAGCTCCTTAAGACGGACGCTTATTTCCGGGGAGCTGTTTTTT	CASSSLRRTLISGELFF
.	TRBV9	TRBD2	TRBJ2-1	15	TGTGCCAGCAGCGTAGAAGCGGGGTCTTACAATGAGCAGTTCTTC	CASSVEAGSYNEQFF
.	TRBV9	TRBD2	TRBJ2-5	18	TGTGCCAGCAGCATAGACGGACTAGCGGGAGGGCCCTCCGGGACCCAGTACTTC	CASSIDGLAGGPSGTQYF
many	TRBV27	.	TRBJ1-6	14	TGTGCCAGCAGAAGTACAGGGTTAAATTCACCCCTCCACTTT	CASRSTGLNSPLHF
.	TRBV7-9	.	TRBJ2-5	14	TGTGCCAGCAGCTTAGCCCAGGGGAAAGAGACCCAGTACTTC	CASSLAQGKETQYF
.	TRBV5-1	.	TRBJ2-1	12	TGCGCCAGCAATGGGGAAGGCGTGATGTGGTTCTTC	CASNGEGVMWFF
.	TRBV12-3/TRBV12-4	.	TRBJ2-1	12	TGTGCCAGCAGTTCGACTGGCAATGAGCAGTTCTTC	CASSSTGNEQFF
many	TRBV7-6	.	TRBJ2-7	16	TGTGCCAGCAGCTTATGGGCGGATTTCCTCTCCTACGAGCAGTACTTC	CASSLWADFLSYEQYF
.	TRBV7-8	TRBD2	TRBJ2-3	16	TGTGCCAGCAGCATTACTAGCGGAATATACACAGATACGCAGTATTTT	CASSITSGIYTDTQYF
few	TRBV7-9	.	TRBJ2-5	15	TGTGCCAGCAGCTTAGAACTCGGGATAGAAGAGACCCAGTACTTC	CASSLELGIEETQYF
many	TRBV7-2	TRBD1	TRBJ2-3	17	TGTGCCAGCAGCTCCCGGGACAGGGGAAGGGGCACAGATACGCAGTATTTT	CASSSRDRGRGTDTQYF
many	TRBV7-2	.	TRBJ1-4	12	TGTGCCAGCAGCTCGCAGGGTGAAAAACTGTTTTTT	CASSSQGEKLFF
few	TRBV30	TRBD1	TRBJ1-5	14	TGTGCCTGGGGGGACAGGGGGTACAATCAGCCCCAGCATTTT	CAWGDRGYNQPQHF
.	TRBV9	TRBD1	TRBJ1-6	18	TGTGCCAGCAGCGTAGTGAGGGTTAACAGGGGGGCTAATTCACCCCTCCACTTT	CASSVVRVNRGANSPLHF
few	TRBV7-8	.	TRBJ1-1	15	TGTGCCAGCAGCTTAGCGAGGGGCCTAGAGGCTGAAGCTTTCTTT	CASSLARGLEAEAFF
.	TRBV30	.	TRBJ1-1	15	TGTGCCTGGGGGCCAGGTGGCAGCGCGAACACTGAAGCTTTCTTT	CAWGPGGSANTEAFF
many	TRBV9	TRBD2	TRBJ2-1	14	TGTGCCAGCAGCCCTCGGGGGGACTACAATGAGCAGTTCTTC	CASSPRGDYNEQFF
.	TRBV28	TRBD1	TRBJ2-5	15	TGTGCCAGCAGCCGAGGACAGGGGGCTCTGGAGACCCAGTACTTC	CASSRGQGALETQYF
few	TRBV12-3/TRBV12-4	TRBD1	TRBJ1-3	14	TGTGCCAGCAGCACGACAGGGATTGGCAACACCATATATTTT	CASSTTGIGNTIYF
few	TRBV2	.	TRBJ1-5	13	TGTGCCAGCAACGACGGTAGCAATCAGCCCCAGCATTTT	CASNDGSNQPQHF
.	TRBV6-6	.	TRBJ1-6	12	TGTGCCAGCAGTACCGGGGATTCACCCCTCCACTTT	CASSTGDSPLHF
few	TRBV5-1	TRBD2	TRBJ2-3	15	TGCGCCAGCAGCTTGGAACTAGCGGGAGTAGATACGCAGTATTTT	CASSLELAGVDTQYF
many	TRBV7-2	TRBD2	TRBJ2-3	15	TGTGCCAGCAGCTGGACTAGCGGGAGCGCTGATACGCAGTATTTT	CASSWTSGSADTQYF
many	TRBV15	.	TRBJ2-4	15	TGTGCCACCAGCCAAACGGCAGAAGCCAAAAACATTCAGTACTTC	CATSQTAEAKNIQYF
.	TRBV20-1	TRBD2	TRBJ2-1	14	TGCAGTGCTCAGGCTAGCGGGAGGGTAGGAGCCCAGTTCTTC	CSAQASGRVGAQFF
few	TRBV4-3	TRBD2	TRBJ2-3	18	TGCGCCAGCAGCCAAGGAAACGGAGCGGGGGGGCTATCAGATACGCAGTATTTT	CASSQGNGAGGLSDTQYF
many	TRBV7-8	TRBD2	TRBJ2-7	17	TGTGCCAGCAGCTTACCGCGGGAGGCCGGTTTCTCCTACGAGCAGTACTTC	CASSLPREAGFSYEQYF
few	TRBV4-1	.	TRBJ2-1	16	TGCGCCAGCAGCCAAGTTCCAGCGGACGCCTACAATGAGCAGTTCTTC	CASSQVPADAYNEQFF
many	TRBV7-8	TRBD2	TRBJ2-3	16	TGTGCCAGCAGCTCTAGCGGGGGGACCGGGGGAGATACGCAGTATTTT	CASSSSGGTGGDTQYF
few	TRBV7-9	TRBD2	TRBJ2-5	14	TGTGCCAGCATCCCACTAGCGGTTGAAGAGACCCAGTACTTC	CASIPLAVEETQYF
many	TRBV7-8	TRBD1	TRBJ1-1	15	TGTGCCAGCAGCCCCCTGGGACAGGGAGACACTGAAGCTTTCTTT	CASSPLGQGDTEAFF
.	TRBV27	TRBD2	TRBJ2-1	15	TGTGCCAGCAGTTTAAGGACTAGCGTGGACAATGAGCAGTTCTTC	CASSLRTSVDNEQFF
few	TRBV20-1	TRBD1	TRBJ2-3	14	TGCACCAGCACCGGGACAGGGTACACAGATACGCAGTATTTT	CTSTGTGYTDTQYF
few	TRBV27	TRBD2	TRBJ2-2	16	TGTGCCAGCAGTCCGCCTAGCGGGGCCCACACCGGGGAGCTGTTTTTT	CASSPPSGAHTGELFF
few	TRBV11-2	TRBD2	TRBJ2-3	17	TGTGCCAGCAGCCCCGGACTAGCGGGAGAGGGCACAGATACGCAGTATTTT	CASSPGLAGEGTDTQYF
once	TRBV6-2/TRBV6-3	.	TRBJ2-5	14	TGTGCCAGCAGTTACGTCCGCAGCGAAGAGACCCAGTACTTC	CASSYVRSEETQYF
.	TRBV20-1	.	TRBJ2-7	15	TGCAGTGGAATCGGGGAGGGGTCCAGGGGCAACGAGCAGTACTTC	CSGIGEGSRGNEQYF
few	TRBV20-1	.	TRBJ1-3	14	TGCAGTGCTAGTTTAGGGGCCTCTGGAAACACCATATATTTT	CSASLGASGNTIYF
few	TRBV28	TRBD1	TRBJ2-7	15	TGTGCCAGCAGTTTACCGGACAGGCCCCCCTACGAGCAGTACTTC	CASSLPDRPPYEQYF
.	TRBV28	.	TRBJ2-3	16	TGTGCCAGCAGGGCTCGGGACACTCAACGGGCAGATACGCAGTATTTT	CASRARDTQRADTQYF
.	TRBV27	.	TRBJ2-7	15	TGTGCCAGCAGCTTTAGCGGAATGAGCTCCTACGAGCAGTACTTC	CASSFSGMSSYEQYF
few	TRBV27	.	TRBJ2-1	16	TGTGCCAGCACGCATCACCCACAGAAAACCTACAATGAGCAGTTCTTC	CASTHHPQKTYNEQFF
few	TRBV6-2/TRBV6-3	.	TRBJ1-1	14	TGTGCCAGCAGTTCATCGGGATCATGGACTGAAGCTTTCTTT	CASSSSGSWTEAFF
.	TRBV6-5	.	TRBJ2-5	14	TGTGCCAGCAGGGCCGGTCCTATCCAAGAGACCCAGTACTTC	CASRAGPIQETQYF
many	TRBV7-2	.	TRBJ2-7	11	TGTGCCAGCAGCCCCTCCTACGAGCAGTACTTC	CASSPSYEQYF
.	TRBV2	.	TRBJ2-5	13	TGTGCCAGCAGCCCGGGCTCGTGGGAGACCCAGTACTTC	CASSPGSWETQYF
many	TRBV7-9	TRBD1	TRBJ2-5	15	TGTGCCAGCAGCTCCAAGACAGGGACCCAAGAGACCCAGTACTTC	CASSSKTGTQETQYF